This TCR beta chain was captured by sequencing in a study of shared clonotypes between healthy human individuals. For each subset, genomic DNA was distributed in equal portions over several immunoSEQ plates. Ten immunoSEQ deep assay plates held the unsorted PBMC DNA. Assay: immunoSEQ multiplex PCR; the TCRdb copy retains only in-frame clones and omits some. The sample holds roughly 500,000 clones, 60% to 85% seen once. Trimming at V came to 8 bases and at J to 8 bases, leaving 10 bases not matched to a gene. Per germline, CDR1 MNHNY and CDR2 SVGAGI (reference sequence). The CDR3 sequence is 14 residues long. Recent acute infections and vaccinations were absent in the healthy HIV-negative adult donors.

This chain joins TRBV6-6 and TRBJ2-1; 9 positions agree with TRBD2. Sample: PBMCs. The source of this sequence is a woman between 40 and 50 years old in good health. Some clones in this sample may be carry-over from other donors' samples. In DNA, the CDR3 is TGTGCCAGCCTTGATAGCGGGGGCAAGGATGAGCAGTTCTTC. Its translation: CASLDSGGKDEQFF.